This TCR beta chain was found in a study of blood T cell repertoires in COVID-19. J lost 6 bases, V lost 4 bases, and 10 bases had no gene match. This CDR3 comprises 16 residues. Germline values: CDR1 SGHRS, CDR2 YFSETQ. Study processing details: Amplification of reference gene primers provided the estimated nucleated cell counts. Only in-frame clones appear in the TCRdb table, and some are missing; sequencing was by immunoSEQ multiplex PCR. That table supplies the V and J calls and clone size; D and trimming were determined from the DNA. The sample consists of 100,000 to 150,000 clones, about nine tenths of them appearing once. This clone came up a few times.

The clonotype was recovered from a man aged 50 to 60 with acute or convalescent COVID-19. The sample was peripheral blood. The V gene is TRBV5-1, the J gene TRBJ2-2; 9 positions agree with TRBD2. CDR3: CASSGGRGAGAGELFF. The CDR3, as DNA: TGCGCCAGCAGCGGCGGGAGGGGCGCCGGGGCCGGGGAGCTGTTTTTT.